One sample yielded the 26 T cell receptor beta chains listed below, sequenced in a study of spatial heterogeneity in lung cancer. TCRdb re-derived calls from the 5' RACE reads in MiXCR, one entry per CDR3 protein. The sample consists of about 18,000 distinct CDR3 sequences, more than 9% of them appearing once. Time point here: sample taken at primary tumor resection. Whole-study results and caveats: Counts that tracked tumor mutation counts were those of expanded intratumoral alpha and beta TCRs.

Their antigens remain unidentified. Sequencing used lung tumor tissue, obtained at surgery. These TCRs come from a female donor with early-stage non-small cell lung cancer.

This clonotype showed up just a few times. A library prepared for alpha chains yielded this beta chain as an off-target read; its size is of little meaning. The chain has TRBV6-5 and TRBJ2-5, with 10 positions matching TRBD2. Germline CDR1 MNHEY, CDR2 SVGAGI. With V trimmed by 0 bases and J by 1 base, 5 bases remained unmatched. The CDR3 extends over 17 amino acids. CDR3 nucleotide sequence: TGTGCCAGCAGTTACTCTGCCACTAGCGGGGCCCAAGAGACCCAGTACTTC. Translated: CASSYSATSGAQETQYF.

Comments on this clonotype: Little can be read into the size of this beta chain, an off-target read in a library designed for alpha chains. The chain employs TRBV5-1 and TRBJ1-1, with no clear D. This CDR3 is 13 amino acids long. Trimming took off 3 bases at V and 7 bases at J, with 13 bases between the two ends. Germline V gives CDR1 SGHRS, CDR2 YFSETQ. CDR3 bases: TGCGCCAGCAGCTCCCTTCTTAGTATTGAAGCTTTCTTT. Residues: CASSSLLSIEAFF.

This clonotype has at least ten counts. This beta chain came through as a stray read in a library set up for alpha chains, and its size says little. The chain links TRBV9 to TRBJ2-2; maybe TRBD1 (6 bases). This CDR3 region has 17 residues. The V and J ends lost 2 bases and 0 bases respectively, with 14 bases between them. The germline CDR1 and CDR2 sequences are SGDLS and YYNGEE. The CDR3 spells CASSVGHTGTNTGELFF. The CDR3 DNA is TGTGCCAGCAGCGTGGGGCACACAGGGACGAACACCGGGGAGCTGTTTTTT.

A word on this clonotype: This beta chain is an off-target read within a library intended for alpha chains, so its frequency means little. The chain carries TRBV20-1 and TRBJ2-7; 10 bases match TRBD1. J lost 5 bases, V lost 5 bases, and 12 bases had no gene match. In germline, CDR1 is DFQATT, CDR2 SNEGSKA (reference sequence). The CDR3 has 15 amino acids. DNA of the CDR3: TGCAGTGCTGGGCTGTTCGGGACAGGGGCCCACGAGCAGTACTTC. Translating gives CSAGLFGTGAHEQYF.

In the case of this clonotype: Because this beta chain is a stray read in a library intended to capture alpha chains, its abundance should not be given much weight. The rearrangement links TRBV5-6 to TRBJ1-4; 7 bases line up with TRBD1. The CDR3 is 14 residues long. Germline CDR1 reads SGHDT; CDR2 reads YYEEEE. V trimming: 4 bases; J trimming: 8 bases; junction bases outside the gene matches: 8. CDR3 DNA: TGTGCCAGCAGCCCGACAGGGAGAGAGGAAAAACTGTTTTTT. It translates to CASSPTGREEKLFF.

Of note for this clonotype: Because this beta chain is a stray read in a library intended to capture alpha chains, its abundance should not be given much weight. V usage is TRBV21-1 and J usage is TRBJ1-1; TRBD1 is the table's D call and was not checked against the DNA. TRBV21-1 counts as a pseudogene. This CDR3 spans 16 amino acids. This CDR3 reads CASSKVGGGRFTEAFF. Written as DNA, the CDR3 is TGTGCCAGCAGCAAGGTCGGAGGGGGGCGTTTCACTGAAGCTTTCTTT.

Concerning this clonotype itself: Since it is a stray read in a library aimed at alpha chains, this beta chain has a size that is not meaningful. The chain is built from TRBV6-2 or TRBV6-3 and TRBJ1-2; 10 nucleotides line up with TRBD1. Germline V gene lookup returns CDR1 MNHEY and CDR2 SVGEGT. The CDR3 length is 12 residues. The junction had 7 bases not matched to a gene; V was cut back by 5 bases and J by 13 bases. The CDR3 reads CASSLDRGPSTF. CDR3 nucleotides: TGTGCCAGCAGTCTCGACAGGGGGCCCTCCACCTTC.

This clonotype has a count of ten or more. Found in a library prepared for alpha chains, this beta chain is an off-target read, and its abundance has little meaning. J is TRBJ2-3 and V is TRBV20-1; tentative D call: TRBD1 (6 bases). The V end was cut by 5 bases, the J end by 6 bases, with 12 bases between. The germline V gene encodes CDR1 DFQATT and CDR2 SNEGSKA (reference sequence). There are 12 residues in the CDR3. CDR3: CSAEGGSDTQYF. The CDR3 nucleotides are TGCAGTGCTGAAGGGGGATCTGATACGCAGTATTTT.

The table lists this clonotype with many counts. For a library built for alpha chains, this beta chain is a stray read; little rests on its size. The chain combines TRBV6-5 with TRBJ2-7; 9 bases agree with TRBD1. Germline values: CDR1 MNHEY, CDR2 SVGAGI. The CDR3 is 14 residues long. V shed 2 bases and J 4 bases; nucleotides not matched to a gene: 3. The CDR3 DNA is TGTGCCAGCAGTTACAGGACAGGGGAGTACGAGCAGTACTTC. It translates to CASSYRTGEYEQYF.

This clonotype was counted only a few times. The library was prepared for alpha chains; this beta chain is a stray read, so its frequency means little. Here the CDR3 DNA reads TGTGCCAGCAGTTCGGACGGTAGGGGTGAGCAGTTCTTC. Encoded protein: CASSSDGRGEQFF. The rearrangement joins TRBV6-2 or TRBV6-3 to TRBJ2-1, with D tentatively TRBD1 (5 bases). Germline V gene sequence: CDR1 MNHEY, CDR2 SVGEGT. V shed 4 bases and J shed 9 bases, with 13 bases lying between them. This CDR3 has 13 residues.

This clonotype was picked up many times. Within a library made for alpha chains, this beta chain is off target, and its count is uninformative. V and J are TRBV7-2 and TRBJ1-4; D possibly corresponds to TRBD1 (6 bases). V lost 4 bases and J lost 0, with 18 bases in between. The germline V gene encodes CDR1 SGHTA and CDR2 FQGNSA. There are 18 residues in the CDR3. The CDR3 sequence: CASSSAPTGPATNEKLFF. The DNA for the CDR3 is TGTGCCAGCAGCTCCGCCCCTACAGGGCCTGCAACTAATGAAAAACTGTTTTTT.

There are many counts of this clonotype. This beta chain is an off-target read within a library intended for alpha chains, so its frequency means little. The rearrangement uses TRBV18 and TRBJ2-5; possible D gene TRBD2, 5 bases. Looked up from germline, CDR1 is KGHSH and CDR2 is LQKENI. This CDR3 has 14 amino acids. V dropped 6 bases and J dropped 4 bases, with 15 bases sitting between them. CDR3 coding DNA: TGTGCCAGCTCCACCGGTACTAGGCGAGAGACCCAGTACTTC. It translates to CASSTGTRRETQYF.

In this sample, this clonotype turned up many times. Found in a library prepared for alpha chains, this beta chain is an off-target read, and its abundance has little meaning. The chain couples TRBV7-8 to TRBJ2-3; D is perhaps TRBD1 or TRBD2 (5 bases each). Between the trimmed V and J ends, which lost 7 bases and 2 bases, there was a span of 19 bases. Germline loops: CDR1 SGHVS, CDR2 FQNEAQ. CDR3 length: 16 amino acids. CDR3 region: CASTLRVGVLTDTQYF. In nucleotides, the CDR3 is TGTGCCAGCACCCTCAGGGTCGGGGTACTCACAGATACGCAGTATTTT.

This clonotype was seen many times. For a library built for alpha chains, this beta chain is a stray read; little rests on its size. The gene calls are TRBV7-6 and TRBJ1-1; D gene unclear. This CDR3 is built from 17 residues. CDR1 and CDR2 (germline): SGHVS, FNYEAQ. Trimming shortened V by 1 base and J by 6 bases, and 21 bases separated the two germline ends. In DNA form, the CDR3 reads TGTGCCAGCAGCTTAGGGCCCCCTCAGCCCGACTCCGCTGAAGCTTTCTTT. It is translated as CASSLGPPQPDSAEAFF. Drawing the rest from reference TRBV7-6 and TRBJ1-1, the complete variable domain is GAGVSQSPRYKVTKRGQDVALRCDPISGHVSLYWYRQALGQGPEFLTYFNYEAQQDKSGLPNDRFSAERPEGSISTLTIQRTEQRDSAMYRCASSLGPPQPDSAEAFFGQGTRLTVV.

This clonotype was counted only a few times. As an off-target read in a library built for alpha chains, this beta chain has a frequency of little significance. The CDR3 sequence: CAISESKEKLFF. CDR3 nucleotides: TGTGCCATCAGTGAGTCGAAAGAAAAACTGTTTTTT. V is TRBV10-3 and J is TRBJ1-4; D is undetermined. The CDR3 has 12 residues. Between the trimmed V and J ends, which lost 0 bases and 8 bases, there was a span of 4 bases. CDR1 is ENHRY and CDR2 is SYGVKD in the germline V gene.

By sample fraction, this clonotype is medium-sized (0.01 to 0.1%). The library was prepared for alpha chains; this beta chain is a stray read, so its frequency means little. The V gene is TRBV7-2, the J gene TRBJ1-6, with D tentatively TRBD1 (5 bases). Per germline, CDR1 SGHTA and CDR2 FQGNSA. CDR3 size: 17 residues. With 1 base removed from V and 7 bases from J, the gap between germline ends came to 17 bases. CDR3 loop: CASSLGGGSWRNSPLHF. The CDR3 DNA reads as TGTGCCAGCAGCTTAGGGGGCGGCAGTTGGAGGAATTCACCCCTCCACTTT. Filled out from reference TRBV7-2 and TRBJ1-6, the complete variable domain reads GAGVSQSPSNKVTEKGKDVELRCDPISGHTALYWYRQSLGQGLEFLIYFQGNSAPDKSGLPSDRFSAERTGGSVSTLTIQRTQQEDSAVYLCASSLGGGSWRNSPLHFGNGTRLTVT.

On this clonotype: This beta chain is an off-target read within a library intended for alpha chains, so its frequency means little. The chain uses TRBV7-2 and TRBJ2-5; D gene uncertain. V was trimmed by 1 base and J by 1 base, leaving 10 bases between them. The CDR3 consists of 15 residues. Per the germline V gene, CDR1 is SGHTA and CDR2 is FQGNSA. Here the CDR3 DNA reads TGTGCCAGCAGCTTAGTTGTGGCACTCCAAGAGACCCAGTACTTC. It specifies CASSLVVALQETQYF.

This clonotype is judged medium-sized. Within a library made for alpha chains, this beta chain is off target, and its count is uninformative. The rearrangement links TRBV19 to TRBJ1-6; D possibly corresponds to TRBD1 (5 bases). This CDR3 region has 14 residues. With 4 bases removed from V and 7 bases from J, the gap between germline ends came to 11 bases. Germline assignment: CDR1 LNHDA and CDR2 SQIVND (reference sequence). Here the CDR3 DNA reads TGTGCCAGTAGTACCGGGACCGAGAATTCACCCCTCCACTTT. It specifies CASSTGTENSPLHF. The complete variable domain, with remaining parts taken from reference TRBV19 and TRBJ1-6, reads DGGITQSPKYLFRKEGQNVTLSCEQNLNHDAMYWYRQDPGQGLRLIYYSQIVNDFQKGDIAEGYSVSREKKESFPLTVTSAQKNPTAFYLCASSTGTENSPLHFGNGTRLTVT.

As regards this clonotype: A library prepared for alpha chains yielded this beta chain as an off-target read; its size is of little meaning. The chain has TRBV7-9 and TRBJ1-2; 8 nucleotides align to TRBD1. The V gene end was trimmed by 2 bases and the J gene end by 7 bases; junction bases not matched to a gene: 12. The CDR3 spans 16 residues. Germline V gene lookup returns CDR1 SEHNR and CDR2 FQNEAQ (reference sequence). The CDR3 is CASSLPVGTGGFGYTF. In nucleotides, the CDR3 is TGTGCCAGCAGCTTACCAGTTGGGACAGGCGGCTTTGGCTACACCTTC. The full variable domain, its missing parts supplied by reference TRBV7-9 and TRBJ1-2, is DTGVSQNPRHKITKRGQNVTFRCDPISEHNRLYWYRQTLGQGPEFLTYFQNEAQLEKSRLLSDRFSAERPKGSFSTLEIQRTEQGDSAMYLCASSLPVGTGGFGYTFGSGTRLTVV.

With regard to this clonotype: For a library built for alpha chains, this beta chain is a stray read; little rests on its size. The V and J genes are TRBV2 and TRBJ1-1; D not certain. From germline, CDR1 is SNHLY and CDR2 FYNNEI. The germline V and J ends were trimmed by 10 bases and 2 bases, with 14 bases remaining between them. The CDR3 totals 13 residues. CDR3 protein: CATLYRPNTEAFF. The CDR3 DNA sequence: TGTGCCACCCTGTACCGGCCAAACACTGAAGCTTTCTTT.

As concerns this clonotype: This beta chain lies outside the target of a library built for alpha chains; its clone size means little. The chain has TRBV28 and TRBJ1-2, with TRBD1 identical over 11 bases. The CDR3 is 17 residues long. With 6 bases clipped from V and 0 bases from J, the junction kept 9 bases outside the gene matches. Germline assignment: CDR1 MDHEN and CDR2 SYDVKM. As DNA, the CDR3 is TGTGCCAGCAGCCTCTGGACAGGGGGCCAATCTAACTATGGCTACACCTTC. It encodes CASSLWTGGQSNYGYTF.

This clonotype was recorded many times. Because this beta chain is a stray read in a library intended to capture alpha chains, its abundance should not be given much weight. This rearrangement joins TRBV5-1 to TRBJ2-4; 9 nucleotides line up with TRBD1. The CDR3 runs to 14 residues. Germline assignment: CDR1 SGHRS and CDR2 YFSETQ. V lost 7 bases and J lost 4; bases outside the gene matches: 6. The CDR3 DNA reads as TGCGCCAGCGCGATGGGGACAGGGAAAAACATTCAGTACTTC. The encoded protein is CASAMGTGKNIQYF.

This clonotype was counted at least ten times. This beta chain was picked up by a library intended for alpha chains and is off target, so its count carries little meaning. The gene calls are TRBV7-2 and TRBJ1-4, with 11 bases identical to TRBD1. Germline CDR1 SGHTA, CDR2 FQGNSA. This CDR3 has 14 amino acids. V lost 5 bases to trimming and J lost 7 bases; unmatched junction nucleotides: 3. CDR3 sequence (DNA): TGTGCCAGCAGCCGGACAGGGGGCGGTGAAAAACTGTTTTTT. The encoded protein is CASSRTGGGEKLFF.

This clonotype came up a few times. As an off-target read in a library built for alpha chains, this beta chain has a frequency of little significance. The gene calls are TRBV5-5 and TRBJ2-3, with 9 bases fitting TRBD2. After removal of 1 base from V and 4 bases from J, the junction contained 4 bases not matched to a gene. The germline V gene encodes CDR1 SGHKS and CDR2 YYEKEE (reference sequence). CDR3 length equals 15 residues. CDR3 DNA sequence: TGTGCCAGCAGCTTGAGACTAGCGGTGGCAGATACGCAGTATTTT. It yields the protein CASSLRLAVADTQYF. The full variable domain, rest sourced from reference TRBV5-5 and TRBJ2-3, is DAGVTQSPTHLIKTRGQQVTLRCSPISGHKSVSWYQQVLGQGPQFIFQYYEKEERGRGNFPDRFSARQFPNYSSELNVNALLLGDSALYLCASSLRLAVADTQYFGPGTRLTVL.

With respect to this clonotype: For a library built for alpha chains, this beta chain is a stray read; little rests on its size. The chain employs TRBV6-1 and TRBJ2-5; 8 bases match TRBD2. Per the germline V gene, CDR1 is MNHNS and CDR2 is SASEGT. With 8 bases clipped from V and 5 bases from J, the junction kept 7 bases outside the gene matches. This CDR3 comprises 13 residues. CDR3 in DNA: TGTGCCAGCGTTAAGGGCGGGAGGGAGACCCAGTACTTC. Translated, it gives CASVKGGRETQYF.

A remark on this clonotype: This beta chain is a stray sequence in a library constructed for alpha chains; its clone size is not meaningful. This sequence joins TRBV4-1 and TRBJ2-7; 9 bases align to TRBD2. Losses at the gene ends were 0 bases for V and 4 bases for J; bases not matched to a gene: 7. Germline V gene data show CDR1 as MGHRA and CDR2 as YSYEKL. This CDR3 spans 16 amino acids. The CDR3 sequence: CASSQETSGDSYEQYF. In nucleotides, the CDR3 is TGCGCCAGCAGCCAAGAGACTAGCGGAGATTCTTACGAGCAGTACTTC.